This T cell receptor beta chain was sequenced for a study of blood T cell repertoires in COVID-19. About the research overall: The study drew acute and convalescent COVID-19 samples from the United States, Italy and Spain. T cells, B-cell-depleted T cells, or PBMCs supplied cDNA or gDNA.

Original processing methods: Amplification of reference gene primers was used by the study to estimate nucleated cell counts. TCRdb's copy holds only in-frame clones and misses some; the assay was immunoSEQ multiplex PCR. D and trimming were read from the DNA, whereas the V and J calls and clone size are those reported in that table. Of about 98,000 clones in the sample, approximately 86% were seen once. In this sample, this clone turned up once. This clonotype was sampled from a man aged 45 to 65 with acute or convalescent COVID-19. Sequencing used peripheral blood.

CDR3 amino acids: CASSSSGTGSVGELFF. CDR3 DNA: TGTGCCAGCAGTTCCTCCGGGACAGGGAGTGTTGGGGAGCTGTTTTTT. The V call is TRBV27, the J call TRBJ2-2; 9 positions agree with TRBD1. Looked up from germline, CDR1 is MNHEY and CDR2 is SMNVEV (reference sequence). Losses at the gene ends were 4 bases for V and 8 bases for J; bases not matched to a gene: 11. This CDR3 has 16 amino acids.